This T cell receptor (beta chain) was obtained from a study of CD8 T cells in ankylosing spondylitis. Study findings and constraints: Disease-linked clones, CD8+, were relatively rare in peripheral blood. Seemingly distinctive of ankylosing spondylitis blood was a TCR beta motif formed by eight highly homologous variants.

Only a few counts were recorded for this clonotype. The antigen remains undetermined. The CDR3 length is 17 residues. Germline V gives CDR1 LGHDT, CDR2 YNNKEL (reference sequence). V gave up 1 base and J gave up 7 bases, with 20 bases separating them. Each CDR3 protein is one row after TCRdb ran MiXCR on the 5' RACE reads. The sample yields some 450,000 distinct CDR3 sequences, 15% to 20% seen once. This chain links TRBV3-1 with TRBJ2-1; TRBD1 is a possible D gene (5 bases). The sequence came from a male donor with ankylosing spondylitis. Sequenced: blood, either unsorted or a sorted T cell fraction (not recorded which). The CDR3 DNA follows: TGTGCCAGCAGCCAAGTGGAAAAGGGGCCGGGTAGGAATGAGCAGTTCTTC. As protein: CASSQVEKGPGRNEQFF.